The entry below describes one T cell receptor (beta chain). What it recognizes is unknown. The data derive from a study of response to subunit inactivated influenza vaccine. Study-wide results and limits: Authors suggested seasonal influenza vaccinations each recruit few new T cells.

The V and J ends lost 4 bases and 1 base respectively, with 18 bases between them. The CDR3 totals 16 residues. Germline CDR1 reads SGHRS; CDR2 reads YFSETQ. TCRdb re-called the RT-PCR reads with MiXCR, one entry per CDR3 protein. The sample includes about 650,000 distinct CDR3 sequences, around 13% seen only once; the top ten take approximately 7.6%. Material: PBMCs from blood, obtained around 15 days before vaccination. The chain couples TRBV5-1 to TRBJ2-7; perhaps D is TRBD1 or TRBD2 (5 bases each). The clonotype originates from a man aged 50-60 years who received an inactivated influenza vaccine. CDR3 region: CASSPPDRDASYEQYF. The CDR3 coding sequence is TGCGCCAGCAGCCCTCCAGACCGGGACGCATCCTACGAGCAGTACTTC.